This passage covers 25 T cell receptor beta chains from one sample sequenced in a study of PD-1 blockade in classical Hodgkin lymphoma (dated by TCRdb to 2018 to 2020). Library method: the immunoSEQ multiplex PCR assay. The table comes from immuneACCESS by way of TCRdb, which keeps in-frame sequences with V and J called. Part of the clones is missing from these tables; in studies checked, under half for an unresolved V gene and the rest for unknown reasons. This sample gives around 30,000 clones in total; more than 85% of them show up just once. The top ten constitute 3.8% of the sample. The time point label of this sample denotes: newly diagnosed, previously untreated cHL patient sample. The sample comprised peripheral blood mononuclear cells (PBMCs). The receptors were sampled from a human donor with classical Hodgkin lymphoma.

The rearrangement joins TRBV27 to TRBJ2-1, with 10 bases lining up with TRBD2. Losses at the gene ends were 7 bases for V and 7 bases for J; bases not matched to a gene: 7. The CDR3 covers 14 residues. Germline V gene data show CDR1 as MNHEY and CDR2 as SMNVEV (reference sequence). The CDR3 nucleotides are TGTGCCAGCAACCAGCGGGAGGGTGGGAATGAGCAGTTCTTC. Protein sequence: CASNQREGGNEQFF.

The rearrangement links TRBV7-2 to TRBJ1-2, with TRBD1 matching 7 bases. The CDR3 sequence is 16 residues long. Germline CDR1 SGHTA, CDR2 FQGNSA. Germline trimming cut 7 bases from V and 2 bases from J; bases unmatched to any gene: 13. CDR3 loop: CASTPGGSGGNYGYTF. Written as DNA, the CDR3 is TGTGCCAGCACCCCAGGGGGTTCAGGGGGGAACTATGGCTACACCTTC.

This clone was counted between two and nine times. The V gene is TRBV5-1, the J gene TRBJ2-3; 14 nucleotides align to TRBD2. Germline V CDR1 and CDR2: SGHRS, YFSETQ. The CDR3 is 15 amino acids. V lost 3 bases to trimming and J lost 4 bases; unmatched junction nucleotides: 1. CDR3 loop: CASSWGLAGADTQYF. The CDR3 region has the DNA TGCGCCAGCAGCTGGGGACTAGCGGGAGCAGATACGCAGTATTTT.

The chain carries TRBV6-1 and TRBJ1-3; the D gene is possibly TRBD1 (5 bases). V shed 7 bases and J shed 0 bases, with 10 bases lying between them. The CDR3 spans 14 residues. Germline CDR1 MNHNS, CDR2 SASEGT. As DNA, the CDR3 is TGTGCCAGCACAGGGAGCCGCTCTGGAAACACCATATATTTT. Its translation is CASTGSRSGNTIYF.

The CDR3, as DNA: TGTGCCAGCAGTTCCGGGCAGGGGGCCGCCTACGAGCAGTACTTC. Its translation: CASSSGQGAAYEQYF. The chain has TRBV28 and TRBJ2-7, with 8 positions matching TRBD1. With 4 bases clipped from V and 2 bases from J, the junction kept 7 bases outside the gene matches. CDR1 MDHEN and CDR2 SYDVKM come from the germline V gene. The CDR3 spans 15 residues.

This sequence joins TRBV6-1 and TRBJ2-5; maybe TRBD1 (6 bases). V lost 6 bases and J 5 bases, leaving 13 bases between the germline ends. The CDR3 consists of 13 residues. Germline lookup yields CDR1 MNHNS and CDR2 SASEGT. The CDR3 DNA follows: TGTGCCAGCAGGAACACAGGGTTGGAGACCCAGTACTTC. Protein product: CASRNTGLETQYF.

The gene calls are TRBV9 and TRBJ2-3; TRBD1 matches at 7 bases. Germline V gene lookup returns CDR1 SGDLS and CDR2 YYNGEE. The CDR3 runs 17 residues. V shed 4 bases, J shed 0 bases, and the junction held 11 bases outside the gene matches. The CDR3 nucleotides read TGTGCCAGCAGCCCCCGAGGGGACAGCCCAAGCACAGATACGCAGTATTTT. It codes for CASSPRGDSPSTDTQYF.

V and J are TRBV7-9 and TRBJ2-2; a weak D match, TRBD2 (6 bases). The germline V gene encodes CDR1 SEHNR and CDR2 FQNEAQ (reference sequence). Trimming took 4 bases from V and 4 from J, leaving 13 bases between them. There are 15 residues in the CDR3. The DNA of the CDR3 is TGTGCCAGCAGCTCTCGGGGGAGTCCCACCGGGGAGCTGTTTTTT. This gives the protein CASSSRGSPTGELFF.

The count of this clone is one. The chain recombines TRBV28 with TRBJ1-1; D is uncertain. The CDR3 spans 13 residues. Germline V gene sequence: CDR1 MDHEN, CDR2 SYDVKM. Trimming stripped 6 bases from V and 1 base from J, with 9 bases between. The DNA of the CDR3 is TGTGCCAGCAGCAAATCGTCGAACACTGAAGCTTTCTTT. It specifies CASSKSSNTEAFF.

This chain joins TRBV7-3 and TRBJ2-3; D is tentatively TRBD1 or TRBD2 (5 bases each). V was pared by 4 bases and J by 5 bases, with 19 bases between. Germline values: CDR1 SGHTA, CDR2 FQGTGA. This CDR3 contains 16 residues. CDR3 DNA sequence: TGTGCCAGCAGCTCAGGGCCCGGGGCGGATGTAGATACGCAGTATTTT. It codes for CASSSGPGADVDTQYF.

About this clone: Germline is not matched at one junction end, which may reflect a read error. CDR3 in amino acids: CASTLLGGSTEAFF. CDR3 coding DNA: TGTGCCAGCACCTTATTAGGGGGAAGTACTGAAGCTTTCTTT. The V and J genes are TRBV7-9 and TRBJ1-1; a weak D match, TRBD1 (6 bases). The CDR3 loop spans 14 amino acids. From germline, CDR1 is SEHNR and CDR2 FQNEAQ (reference sequence). The whole variable domain, filled in from reference TRBV7-9 and TRBJ1-1, reads DTGVSQNPRHKITKRGQNVTFRCDPISEHNRLYWYRQTLGQGPEFLTYFQNEAQLEKSRLLSDRFSAERPKGSFSTLEIQRTEQGDSAMYLCASTLLGGSTEAFFGQGTRLTVV.

The chain couples TRBV7-2 to TRBJ2-7, with 8 bases identical to TRBD2. J lost 6 bases, V lost 3 bases, and 10 bases had no gene match. CDR1 is SGHTA, CDR2 FQGNSA, per germline. The CDR3 consists of 15 residues. The CDR3 sequence: CASSLTSVRVGEQYF. The DNA for the CDR3 is TGTGCCAGCAGCTTGACTAGCGTCAGGGTGGGCGAGCAGTACTTC.

The CDR3 loop is CSARFYNEQFF. Written as DNA, the CDR3 is TGCAGTGCTAGATTCTACAATGAGCAGTTCTTC. The chain recombines TRBV20-1 with TRBJ2-1; no reliable D call. The CDR3 runs 11 residues. CDR1 DFQATT and CDR2 SNEGSKA come from the germline V gene (reference sequence). Between the trimmed V and J ends, which lost 2 bases and 3 bases, there was a span of 2 bases.

The chain recombines TRBV27 with TRBJ1-2; D remains unclear. The CDR3 covers 13 residues. Trimming stripped 6 bases from V and 2 bases from J, with 10 bases between. Germline loops: CDR1 MNHEY, CDR2 SMNVEV (reference sequence). CDR3 residues: CASSRFRNYGYTF. CDR3 in DNA: TGTGCCAGCAGCCGTTTCAGGAACTATGGCTACACCTTC.

Only one count was recorded for this clone. The J gene is TRBJ2-3, the V gene TRBV7-2; 8 positions match TRBD2. This CDR3 spans 16 amino acids. V was pared by 3 bases and J by 1 base, with 6 bases of the junction left unmatched. Germline lookup yields CDR1 SGHTA and CDR2 FQGNSA. CDR3 DNA sequence: TGTGCCAGCAGCTTCAGCGGGAGAGGGGGCACAGATACGCAGTATTTT. Translated, it gives CASSFSGRGGTDTQYF.

This chain connects TRBV27 to TRBJ2-3, with unresolved D. Between the trimmed V and J ends, which lost 5 bases and 3 bases, there was a span of 15 bases. CDR1 and CDR2 from the germline V gene are MNHEY and SMNVEV (reference sequence). This CDR3 has 15 residues. The CDR3 reads CASSLGMVGTDTQYF. In DNA form, the CDR3 reads TGTGCCAGCAGTCTTGGAATGGTGGGGACAGATACGCAGTATTTT.

This rearrangement joins TRBV12-1 to TRBJ2-1; TRBD2 is taken as the D call from the table, unchecked against the DNA. TRBV12-1 is a documented pseudogene. This CDR3 is 16 amino acids long. CDR3 bases: TGTGCCAGCAGCTTTCCTCGACTAGGGTCCCACAATGAGCAGTTCTTC. Its protein product is CASSFPRLGSHNEQFF.

This sequence joins TRBV10-3 and TRBJ2-1; D call uncertain. Per the germline V gene, CDR1 is ENHRY and CDR2 is SYGVKD. V was cut by 3 bases and J by 0 bases, with 6 bases left in between. The CDR3 sequence is 14 residues long. The CDR3: CAISERSSYNEQFF. The CDR3 region has the DNA TGTGCCATCAGTGAAAGGAGCTCCTACAATGAGCAGTTCTTC.

This chain connects TRBV2 to TRBJ1-4; D is unclear. With 7 bases removed from V and 0 bases from J, the gap between germline ends came to 9 bases. The germline gives CDR1 SNHLY, CDR2 FYNNEI. CDR3 size: 14 residues. CDR3 sequence (DNA): TGTGCCAGCAAGCGGGATTCAACTAATGAAAAACTGTTTTTT. Translation: CASKRDSTNEKLFF.

The chain employs TRBV7-7 and TRBJ1-1; D not resolved. Germline V lookup: CDR1 SSHAT, CDR2 FNYEAQ (reference sequence). The CDR3 has 13 residues. Between the trimmed V and J ends, which lost 5 bases and 1 base, there was a span of 8 bases. CDR3 loop: CASSALANTEAFF. The CDR3 DNA sequence: TGTGCCAGCAGCGCACTGGCGAACACTGAAGCTTTCTTT.

This clone was recorded only once. The chain links TRBV29-1 to TRBJ2-3; D not certain. CDR1 is SQVTM, CDR2 ANQGSEA, per germline. There are 13 residues in the CDR3. The CDR3 loop reads CTPRVLFPDTQYF. In DNA form, the CDR3 reads TGCACCCCCCGGGTACTCTTTCCAGATACGCAGTATTTT.

The CDR3 nucleotides are TGTGCCAGCAGCTGGGGACAGGGAGAGACCCAGTACTTC. Its translation is CASSWGQGETQYF. V gene TRBV13 combines with J gene TRBJ2-5; 9 bases align to TRBD1. V lost 4 bases to trimming and J lost 4 bases; unmatched junction nucleotides: 1. The CDR3 loop spans 13 amino acids. From germline, CDR1 is PRHDT and CDR2 FYEKMQ (reference sequence).

This chain links TRBV21-1 with TRBJ1-1; TRBD1, the table's D call, was not compared with the DNA. TRBV21-1 is marked as a pseudogene. This CDR3 region has 20 residues. Here the CDR3 reads CASSKVSGDRVLRMNTEAFF. CDR3 coding DNA: TGTGCCAGCAGCAAAGTTAGCGGGGACAGGGTTCTCAGGATGAACACTGAAGCTTTCTTT.

This sequence joins TRBV19 and TRBJ2-6; the match to TRBD1 covers 10 bases. The CDR3 sequence is 18 residues long. With V trimmed by 5 bases and J by 0 bases, 7 bases remained unmatched. The V gene's germline CDR1 is LNHDA and CDR2 SQIVND (reference sequence). CDR3: CASSQTGGAGSGANVLTF. In nucleotides, the CDR3 is TGTGCCAGTAGTCAGACAGGGGGCGCAGGCTCTGGGGCCAACGTCCTGACTTTC.

The chain is built from TRBV28 and TRBJ2-7; possibly TRBD2 for D (6 bases). Trimming left V 7 bases short and J 1 base short, with 14 bases between. CDR3 length: 14 amino acids. Germline CDR1 MDHEN, CDR2 SYDVKM. The CDR3 region has the DNA TGTGCCAGCAACTCGGAGGGTATATCCTACGAGCAGTACTTC. It translates to CASNSEGISYEQYF.